This TCR beta chain came from a study of T cells after yellow fever vaccination. As for the study in general: For low cell numbers, libraries were made with SMART-Seq v4 Ultra Low Input.

This CDR3 spans 15 amino acids. Germline CDR1 and CDR2: SGHVS and FQNEAQ. V lost 5 bases to trimming and J lost 4 bases; unmatched junction nucleotides: 5. TCRdb reprocessed the 5' RACE reads via MiXCR and lists one record per CDR3 protein. The sample carries about 220,000 distinct CDR3 sequences, 3.2% recorded once. This clonotype was seen repeatedly, ten times or more. This rearrangement joins TRBV7-8 to TRBJ2-1; TRBD2 agrees at 10 bases. The specimen was CD4+ T cells sorted from PBMCs, collected 10 days after the yellow fever booster vaccination. The source is a man younger than 35 who received the YFV17D yellow fever vaccine. Here the CDR3 reads CASSLSGGNYNEQFF. The CDR3 DNA is TGTGCCAGCAGCCTTAGCGGGGGGAATTACAATGAGCAGTTCTTC.